A single T cell receptor (beta chain) is shown here with its context. Antigen specificity is unknown. This record comes from a study of blood T cells in healthy people across ages. General observations from the study: Age showed a roughly linear inverse relationship with TCR beta diversity per million T cells. Changes seen in expanded clonotypes were possibly confounded by donor CMV status left unknown.

For the second PCR, which ran for roughly 6 to 12 cycles, a sample-barcoded 5' primer and a J-beta primer mix were used. Each CDR3 protein gets one entry after TCRdb re-called the 5' RACE reads with MiXCR. The sample shows about 1.7 million distinct CDR3 sequences, 28% of them seen only once. Per individual sample, total RNA of at least 5 micrograms was extracted. CDR3 length: 13 amino acids. Trimming took off 8 bases at V and 10 bases at J, with 18 bases between the two ends. Germline CDR1 WSHSY, CDR2 SAAADI. Sequencing was carried out using blood. This chain links TRBV10-2 with TRBJ2-1; the D gene is possibly TRBD2 (5 bases). This receptor was identified in a woman in her thirties in good health. CDR3 DNA: TGCGCCAGCTCGATCAGACTACGGGTCGAGCAGTTCTTC. Translating it yields CASSIRLRVEQFF.